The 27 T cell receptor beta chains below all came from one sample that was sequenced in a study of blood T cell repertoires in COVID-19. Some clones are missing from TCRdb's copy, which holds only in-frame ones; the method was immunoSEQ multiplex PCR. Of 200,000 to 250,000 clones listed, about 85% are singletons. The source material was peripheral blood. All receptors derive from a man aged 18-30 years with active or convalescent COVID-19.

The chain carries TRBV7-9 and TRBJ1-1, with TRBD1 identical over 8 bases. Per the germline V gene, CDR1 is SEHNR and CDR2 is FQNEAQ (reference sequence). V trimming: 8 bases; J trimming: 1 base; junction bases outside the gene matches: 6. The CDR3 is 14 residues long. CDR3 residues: CASRSGGANTEAFF. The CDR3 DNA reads TGTGCCAGCCGTTCAGGGGGCGCGAACACTGAAGCTTTCTTT.

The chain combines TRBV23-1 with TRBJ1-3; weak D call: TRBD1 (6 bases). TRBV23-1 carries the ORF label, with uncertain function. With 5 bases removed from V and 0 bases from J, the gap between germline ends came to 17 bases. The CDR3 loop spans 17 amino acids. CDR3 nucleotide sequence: TGCGCCAGCAGTGCACGTTCGCAGGGGAGCTCTGGAAACACCATATATTTT. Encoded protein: CASSARSQGSSGNTIYF.

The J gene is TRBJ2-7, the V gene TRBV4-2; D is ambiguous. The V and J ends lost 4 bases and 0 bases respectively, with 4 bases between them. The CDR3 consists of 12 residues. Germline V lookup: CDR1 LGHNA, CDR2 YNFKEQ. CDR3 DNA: TGTGCCAGCAGCCCTAGCTCCTACGAGCAGTACTTC. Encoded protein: CASSPSSYEQYF.

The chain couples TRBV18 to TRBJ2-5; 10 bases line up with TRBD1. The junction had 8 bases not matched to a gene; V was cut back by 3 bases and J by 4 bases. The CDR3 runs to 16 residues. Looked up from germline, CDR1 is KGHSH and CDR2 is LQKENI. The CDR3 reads CASSPRTGGLPETQYF. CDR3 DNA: TGTGCCAGCTCACCCCGGACAGGGGGTCTGCCAGAGACCCAGTACTTC.

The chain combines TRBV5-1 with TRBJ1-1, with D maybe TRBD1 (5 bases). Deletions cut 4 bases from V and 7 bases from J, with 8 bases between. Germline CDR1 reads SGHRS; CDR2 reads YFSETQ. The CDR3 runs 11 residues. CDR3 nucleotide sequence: TGCGCCAGCAGCGCGACAGATGAAGCTTTCTTT. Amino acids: CASSATDEAFF. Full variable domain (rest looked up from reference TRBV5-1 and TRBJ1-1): KAGVTQTPRYLIKTRGQQVTLSCSPISGHRSVSWYQQTPGQGLQFLFEYFSETQRNKGNFPGRFSGRQFSNSRSEMNVSTLELGDSALYLCASSATDEAFFGQGTRLTVV.

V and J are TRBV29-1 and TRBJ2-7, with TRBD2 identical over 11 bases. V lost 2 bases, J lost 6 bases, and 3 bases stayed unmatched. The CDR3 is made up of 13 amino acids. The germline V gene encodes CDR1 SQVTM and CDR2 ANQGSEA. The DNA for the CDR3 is TGCAGCGTTGAATCACTAGCGGGAGTCGAGCAGTACTTC. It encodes CSVESLAGVEQYF.

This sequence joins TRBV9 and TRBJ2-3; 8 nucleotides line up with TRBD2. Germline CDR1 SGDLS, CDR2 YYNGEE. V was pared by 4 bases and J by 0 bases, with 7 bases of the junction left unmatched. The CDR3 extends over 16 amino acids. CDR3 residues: CASSPQRGTSTDTQYF. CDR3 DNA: TGTGCCAGCAGCCCCCAGCGGGGGACTAGCACAGATACGCAGTATTTT.

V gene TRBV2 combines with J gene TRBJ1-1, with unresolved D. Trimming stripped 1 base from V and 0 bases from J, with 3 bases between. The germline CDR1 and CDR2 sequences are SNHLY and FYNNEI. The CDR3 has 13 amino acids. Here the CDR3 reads CASSEVMNTEAFF. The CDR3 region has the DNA TGTGCCAGCAGTGAAGTAATGAACACTGAAGCTTTCTTT. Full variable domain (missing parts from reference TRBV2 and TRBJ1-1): EPEVTQTPSHQVTQMGQEVILRCVPISNHLYFYWYRQILGQKVEFLVSFYNNEISEKSEIFDDQFSVERPDGSNFTLKIRSTKLEDSAMYFCASSEVMNTEAFFGQGTRLTVV.

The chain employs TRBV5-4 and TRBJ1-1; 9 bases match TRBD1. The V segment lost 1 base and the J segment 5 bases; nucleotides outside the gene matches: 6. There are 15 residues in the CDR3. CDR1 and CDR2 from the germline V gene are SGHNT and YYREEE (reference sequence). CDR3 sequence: CASSLPGQGSTEAFF. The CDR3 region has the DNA TGTGCCAGCAGCTTGCCCGGACAGGGGTCAACTGAAGCTTTCTTT.

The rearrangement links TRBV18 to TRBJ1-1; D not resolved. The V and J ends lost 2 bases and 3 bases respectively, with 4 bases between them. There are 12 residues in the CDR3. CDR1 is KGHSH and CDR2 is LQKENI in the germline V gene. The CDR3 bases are TGTGCCAGCTCACCATCCGACACTGAAGCTTTCTTT. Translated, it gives CASSPSDTEAFF.

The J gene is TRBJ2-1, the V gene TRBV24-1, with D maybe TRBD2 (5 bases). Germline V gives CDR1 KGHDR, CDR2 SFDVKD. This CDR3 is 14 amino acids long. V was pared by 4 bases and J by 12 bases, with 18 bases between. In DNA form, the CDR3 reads TGTGCCACCAGTGAGATAGGACGGCTCGAGGGGCAGTTCTTC. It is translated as CATSEIGRLEGQFF.

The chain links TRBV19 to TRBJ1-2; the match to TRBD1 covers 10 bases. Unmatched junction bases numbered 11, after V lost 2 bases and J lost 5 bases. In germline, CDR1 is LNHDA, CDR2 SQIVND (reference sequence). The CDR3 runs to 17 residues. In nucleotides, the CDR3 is TGTGCCAGTAGTATATGGACAGGGGGATCTCCGAGTTATGGCTACACCTTC. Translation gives CASSIWTGGSPSYGYTF.

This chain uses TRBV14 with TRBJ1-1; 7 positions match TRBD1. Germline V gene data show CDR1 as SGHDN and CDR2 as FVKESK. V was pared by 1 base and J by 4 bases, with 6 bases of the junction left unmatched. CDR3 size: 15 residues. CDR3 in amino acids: CASSQGAGGTTEAFF. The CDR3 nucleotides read TGTGCCAGCAGCCAAGGGGCAGGGGGGACCACTGAAGCTTTCTTT. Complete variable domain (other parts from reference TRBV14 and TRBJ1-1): EAGVTQFPSHSVIEKGQTVTLRCDPISGHDNLYWYRRVMGKEIKFLLHFVKESKQDESGMPNNRFLAERTGGTYSTLKVQPAELEDSGVYFCASSQGAGGTTEAFFGQGTRLTVV.

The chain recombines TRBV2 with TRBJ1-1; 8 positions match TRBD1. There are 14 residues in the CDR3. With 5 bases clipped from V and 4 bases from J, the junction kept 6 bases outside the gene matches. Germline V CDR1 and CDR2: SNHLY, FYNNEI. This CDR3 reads CASSSRTGITEAFF. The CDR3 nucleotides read TGTGCCAGCAGTTCCCGGACAGGGATCACTGAAGCTTTCTTT.

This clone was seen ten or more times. The CDR3 DNA is TGTGCCAGCAGCGCTGGGCCTACTAACTATGGCTACACCTTC. The encoded protein is CASSAGPTNYGYTF. This sequence joins TRBV9 and TRBJ1-2; D call uncertain. The V and J ends lost 3 bases and 0 bases respectively, with 9 bases between them. CDR1 SGDLS and CDR2 YYNGEE come from the germline V gene. This CDR3 spans 14 amino acids.

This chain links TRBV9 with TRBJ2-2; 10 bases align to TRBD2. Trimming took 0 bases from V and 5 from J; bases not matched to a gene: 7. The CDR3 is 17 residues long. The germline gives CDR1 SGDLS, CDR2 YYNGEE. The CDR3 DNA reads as TGTGCCAGCAGCGTAGGCCTAGCGGGAGCGGGGACCGGGGAGCTGTTTTTT. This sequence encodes CASSVGLAGAGTGELFF.

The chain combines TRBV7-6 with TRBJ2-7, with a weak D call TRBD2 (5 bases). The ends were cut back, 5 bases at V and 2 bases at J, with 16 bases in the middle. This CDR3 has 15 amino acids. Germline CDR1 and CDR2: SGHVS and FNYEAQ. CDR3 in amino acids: CASSPDDYGAYEQYF. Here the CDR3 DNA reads TGTGCCAGCAGCCCGGACGACTACGGGGCCTACGAGCAGTACTTC. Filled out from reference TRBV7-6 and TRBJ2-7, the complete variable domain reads GAGVSQSPRYKVTKRGQDVALRCDPISGHVSLYWYRQALGQGPEFLTYFNYEAQQDKSGLPNDRFSAERPEGSISTLTIQRTEQRDSAMYRCASSPDDYGAYEQYFGPGTRLTVT.

The CDR3 coding sequence is TGTGCCAGCTCACCGGCACAGGCTAGCAATCAGCCCCAGCATTTT. Amino acids: CASSPAQASNQPQHF. The chain links TRBV18 to TRBJ1-5; TRBD1 is a possible D gene (5 bases). Germline V gene sequence: CDR1 KGHSH, CDR2 LQKENI. V lost 3 bases and J 0 bases, leaving 9 bases between the germline ends. The CDR3 has 15 amino acids.

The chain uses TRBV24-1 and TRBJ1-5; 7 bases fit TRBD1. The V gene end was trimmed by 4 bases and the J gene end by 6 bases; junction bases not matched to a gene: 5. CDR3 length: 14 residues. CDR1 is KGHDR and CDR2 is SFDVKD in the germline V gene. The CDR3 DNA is TGTGCCACCAGTGAGTCGACAGGGCCTCAGCCCCAGCATTTT. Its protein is CATSESTGPQPQHF.

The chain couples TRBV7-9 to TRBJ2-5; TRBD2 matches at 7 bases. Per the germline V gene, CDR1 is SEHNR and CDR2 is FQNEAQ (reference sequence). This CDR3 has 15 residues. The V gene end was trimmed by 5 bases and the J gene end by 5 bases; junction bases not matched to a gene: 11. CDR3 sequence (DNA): TGTGCCAGCAGCCTCGCACGGGGGGTCGAGGAGACCCAGTACTTC. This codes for CASSLARGVEETQYF.

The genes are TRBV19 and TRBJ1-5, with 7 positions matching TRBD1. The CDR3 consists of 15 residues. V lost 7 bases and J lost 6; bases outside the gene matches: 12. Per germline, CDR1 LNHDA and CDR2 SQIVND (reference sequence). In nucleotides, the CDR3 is TGTGCCAGTAACCTGGGGCAGGGGGTTTTTCAGCCCCAGCATTTT. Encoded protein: CASNLGQGVFQPQHF.

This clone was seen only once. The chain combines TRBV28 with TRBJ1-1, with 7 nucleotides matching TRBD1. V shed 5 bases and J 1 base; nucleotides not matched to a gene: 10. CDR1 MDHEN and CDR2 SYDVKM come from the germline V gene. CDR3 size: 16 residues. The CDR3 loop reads CASSPFYGTANTEAFF. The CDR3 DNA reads TGTGCCAGCAGTCCATTTTACGGGACAGCGAACACTGAAGCTTTCTTT. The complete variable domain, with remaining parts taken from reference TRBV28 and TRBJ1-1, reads DVKVTQSSRYLVKRTGEKVFLECVQDMDHENMFWYRQDPGLGLRLIYFSYDVKMKEKGDIPEGYSVSREKKERFSLILESASTNQTSMYLCASSPFYGTANTEAFFGQGTRLTVV.

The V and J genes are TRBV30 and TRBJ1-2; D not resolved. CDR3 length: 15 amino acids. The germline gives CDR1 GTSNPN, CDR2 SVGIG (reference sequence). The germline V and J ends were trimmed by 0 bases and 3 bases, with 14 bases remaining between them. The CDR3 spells CAWSVLGRIYYGYTF. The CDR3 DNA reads TGTGCCTGGAGTGTACTAGGGAGAATCTACTATGGCTACACCTTC.

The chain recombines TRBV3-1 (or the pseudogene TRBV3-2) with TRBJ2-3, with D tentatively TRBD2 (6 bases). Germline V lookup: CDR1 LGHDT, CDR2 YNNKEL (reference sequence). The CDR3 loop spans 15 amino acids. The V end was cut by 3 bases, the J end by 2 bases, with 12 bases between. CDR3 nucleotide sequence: TGTGCCAGCAGCCACCCAGCGGGTCACACAGATACGCAGTATTTT. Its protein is CASSHPAGHTDTQYF.

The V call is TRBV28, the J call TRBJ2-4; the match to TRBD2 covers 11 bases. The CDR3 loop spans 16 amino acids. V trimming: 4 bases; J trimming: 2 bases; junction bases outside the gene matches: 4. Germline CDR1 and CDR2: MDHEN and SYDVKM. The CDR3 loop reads CASSYRLAGPKNIQYF. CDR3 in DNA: TGTGCCAGCAGTTACCGACTAGCGGGACCCAAAAACATTCAGTACTTC.

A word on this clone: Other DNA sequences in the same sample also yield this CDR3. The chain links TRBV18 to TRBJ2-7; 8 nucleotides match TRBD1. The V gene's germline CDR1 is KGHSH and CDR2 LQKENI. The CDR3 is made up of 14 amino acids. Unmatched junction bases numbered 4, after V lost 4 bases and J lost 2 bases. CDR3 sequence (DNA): TGTGCCAGCTCACTTGGACAGGGTACCTACGAGCAGTACTTC. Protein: CASSLGQGTYEQYF.

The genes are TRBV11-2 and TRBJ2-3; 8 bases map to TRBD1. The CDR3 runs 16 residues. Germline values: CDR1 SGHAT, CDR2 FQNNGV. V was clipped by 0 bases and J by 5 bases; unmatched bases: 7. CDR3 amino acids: CASSLDLTGGVDTQYF. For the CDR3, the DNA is TGTGCCAGCAGCTTAGATCTCACAGGGGGAGTAGATACGCAGTATTTT.